This T cell receptor beta chain was sequenced during a study of cytomegalovirus exposure and HLA in healthy donors (TCRdb year 2017). Context from the whole study: An earlier analysis of several hundred of the donors reported 250 to 300 Gb of sequence data and about 120 million unique TCR beta sequences obtained from about 170 million T cells. A later analysis re-examined previously published TCR beta repertoires from about 670 donors and added high-resolution HLA genotyping to investigate patterns of TCR occurrence. Besides the first cohort of more than 650 subjects, a separate validation cohort made up of roughly 120 different subjects was used. All discovery cohort repertoires had been generated on a single sequencing platform. Among the 398 genotyped donors, around 81% belonged to the genetic ancestry cluster associated with self-reported Caucasian donors. Alongside the repertoire data, information on donor age, sex, ethnicity and CMV serostatus was compiled. An early release that covered around 590 HLA-typed donors contained approximately 300 gigabases of sequencing data and 65 million to 100 million unique TCR sequences. To predict cytomegalovirus infection status, the study brought together high-throughput TCR immunosequencing, statistical association of individual TCRs with disease status, and machine learning. The aim of the study was to test whether cataloging public T cell receptors could identify signatures of past pathogen exposure. Across some 400 genotyped donors of the cohort, an average of roughly 250,000 unique TCR beta nucleotide sequences per donor were sequenced, and roughly 18% of those sequences were non-productive. A later genetic analysis took genome-wide SNP genotypes for 398 of the 666 donors and used that subset as a discovery cohort. Typing coverage varied by locus: roughly 629-640 donors for A, B, C, DRB1 and DQB1; roughly 520 for DQA1; nearly 610 for DPA1; under 490 for DPB1. The study used immunosequencing to profile the T cell repertoires of approximately 650 subjects and linked those repertoires to cytomegalovirus serostatus. Rather than using new phenotypic data, the later analysis identified candidate immune exposures from TCR beta sequences and from how often those sequences occurred across donors. Because of strong linkage in the cohort, roughly five DR-DQ haplotypes were treated as single units for association and clustering. HLA typing included class I and class II loci at four-digit resolution. An earlier analysis of approximately 580 of the donors used high-throughput TCR beta sequencing to judge whether each TCR beta V gene segment behaved as functional or pseudogenic. Overall study outcomes, separate from this receptor: In a later analysis, HLA-associated TCR beta chains were found to be more clonally expanded and to have lower generation probabilities than equally common non-associated chains. Because the 87-base-pair reads could not distinguish some IMGT-functional V segments, including TRBV6-2 and TRBV6-3, those segments were excluded. Most TCR sequences were seen in very few donors, while some public TCRs were found in many individuals. For the cohort, immune exposure information was limited to CMV serostatus. Broadly in line with IMGT annotations, most TCR beta V segments showed up in productive rearrangements about 90% or about 30% of the time in an earlier analysis of under 700 of the donors. This cohort had only TCR beta chains sequenced, and the lack of alpha or paired-chain data limited which features could be detected. Because counts were too low, roughly 17 rarely observed V segments, including chromosome 9 orphons, were left out of the earlier analysis of 587 of the donors. Assigning TCR associations to individual alleles was difficult when HLA alleles, especially DR and DQ, strongly co-occurred. Because some donors lacked HLA typing at each locus, the association tests relied only on the typed subset. According to a later analysis, parvovirus B19, influenza, CMV and Epstein-Barr virus appeared linked to several top co-occurrence clusters. Correlated functional status among segregating V segments might reflect linkage disequilibrium, but an unknown experimental factor could not be ruled out. Roughly uniform sequencing depth across donors was assumed in presence/absence analyses, although this assumption may not hold. A further reported finding was that TCR beta sequences accurately predicted the HLA-A and HLA-B alleles for most subjects in the first cohort. An association between a missense DCLRE1C variant and V-gene and J-gene trimming of TCR beta chains was found in a later genetic analysis and replicated in an independent cohort. A cluster of highly shared sequence variants was judged likely to represent a technical artifact of the sequencing pipeline. A later analysis found that TCR association rates varied across HLA loci, with DRB1 alleles showing the most associated TCRs and HLA-C alleles the fewest. In both the original and validation cohorts, the classifier was reported to diagnose cytomegalovirus status with high specificity and sensitivity. A later analysis found that most CMV-associated TCR beta chains appeared HLA-restricted, with HLA associations seemingly driven largely by CMV exposure. Three of the identified cytomegalovirus-associated TCR beta chains were confirmed in vitro to be specific for cytomegalovirus antigens. The authors suggested that the approach could potentially be generalized to other disease states and immunological phenotypes. A later analysis associated 15,000 to 20,000 TCR beta sequences with specific HLA alleles at a false discovery rate of 0.05. According to a later genetic analysis, donors in an Asian-associated ancestry cluster had fewer N-insertions in productive TCRs than the approximately 650-donor mean. In the study, 150 to 200 TCR beta chains were listed as associated with cytomegalovirus.

With regard to this clone: The antigen it binds to is not known. No much larger clone is present one base from it, and per-base qualities are unavailable.

Counted from cysteine to phenylalanine, this CDR3 has 21 amino acids. The entry retains the CDR3 DNA only, 63 bases that are in frame from base 1. CDR1 and CDR2, looked up from the germline V gene (reference sequence), are LNHNV and YYDKDF. For this chain, trimming is 1 base at the V end and 4 bases at the J end, and the number of junction bases without a gene match is 17. The library relied on the immunoSEQ multiplex PCR assay. For the multiplex PCR, a mixture combining 60 forward primers for TCR Vbeta segments and 13 reverse primers for TCR Jbeta segments was used. A multiplex PCR assay on genomic DNA amplified the CDR3 region of rearranged TCR beta genes. The amplified TCR beta libraries were sequenced on the Illumina HiSeq System as 87-base-pair reads. As for how the authors treated the data: A later analysis counted about 76 million unique TCR beta chains across the 700 or so repertoires, and some 11 million of these chains were shared by at least two donors. A nearest-neighbor algorithm error-corrected the raw reads and collapsed the reads into unique sequences, merging closely related sequences to remove PCR and sequencing errors. V, D and J gene segments were assigned by aligning CDR3 sequences to IMGT reference sequences. For a sequence to be retained, a match of at least six nucleotides to both a V gene segment and a J gene segment was required. A rearrangement was called productive if the CDR3 had no stop codons and remained in frame with V and J, and every other rearrangement was called non-productive. Following IMGT convention, CDR3 was defined as the stretch from the second conserved V-encoded cysteine to the conserved J-encoded phenylalanine. The earlier analysis of roughly 590 of the donors excluded sequences that lacked an unambiguous match to a single V gene segment. An earlier analysis of a few hundred of the donors classified V segments as functional when productive rearrangements were above 56.7% and as segregating when the standard deviation between donors was above 5%. A statistical classification framework was developed to diagnose cytomegalovirus status using the catalog of TCR beta chain sequences. In a later analysis, TCR nucleotide sequences were compared against IMGT/GENE-DB human TR gene sequences so that V and J genes could be assigned. Using the TCRdist pipeline, a later analysis assigned CDR3 sequences along with most-parsimonious VDJ recombination scenarios. In a later analysis, each TCR beta chain was defined by its CDR3 amino acid sequence together with its V-gene family, and reads without a unique V-gene family were excluded. A later analysis removed 592 highly shared, low-generation-probability nucleotide sequences to deal with suspected cross-contamination and a sequencing artifact. For each public chain, a later analysis derived a clonal expansion index from normalized ranks of inferred template counts within each repertoire. Generation probabilities in a later analysis came from a VDJ recombination model fitted to out-of-frame rearrangements, and those results were checked against IGoR. Hypergeometric tests were used in a later analysis to score TCR-TCR, TCR-HLA and TCR-CMV co-occurrence, with a repertoire-size bias correction applied to the TCR pairs. In a later analysis, false discovery rates were estimated by permuting HLA or CMV assignments 20 times. A later analysis grouped co-occurring TCRs with DBSCAN, adding TCRdist sequence similarity when clustering within HLA-allele-positive subsets. For co-occurrence clustering, repertoires with fewer than 30,000 or more than 120,000 public chains were excluded, along with five or six repertoires with anomalous nucleotide sharing. What TCRdb holds here is the immuneACCESS table cut down to in-frame rearrangements. Part of the clones is not present; checked against another copy, under half of the missing clones reflect an unresolved V gene, and the others are unexplained. That table is the source of V, J and clone size, and D and trimming were worked out from the DNA. The sample contains 110,000 to 150,000 clones, 70% to 85% of them found a single time. Roughly 9.7% of the sample is taken by the ten largest.

The cohort consisted of approximately 670 healthy bone marrow donors. Cohort members were all nominally healthy when sampled, although unrecorded immune exposures were likely present. The donor tested CMV seropositive and was one of the 289 seropositive cohort members. A peripheral blood sample was collected from each donor, and TCR beta sequencing was performed on peripheral blood mononuclear cells. Genomic DNA was extracted from the blood cell samples with the Qiagen DNeasy Blood Extraction Kit. The sequence is built from TRBV15 and TRBJ2-2, with 11 bases in between that match TRBD2. The specimen was PBMCs. This TCR was sampled from a woman aged 60-75 years in good health and CMV-seropositive. The CDR3 here reads CATSRGSPGLAANPITGELFF. The DNA sequence is as follows: TGTGCCACCAGCAGAGGTTCCCCGGGACTAGCGGCCAACCCCATCACCGGGGAGCTGTTTTTT.